These T cell receptor beta chains were read from a single sample in a study of PD-L1 blockade in urothelial cancer. Method: immunoSEQ multiplex PCR; TCRdb's copy keeps in-frame clones and lacks some. Altogether 29,000 or so clones are present, about 90% being singletons, with the ten largest covering roughly 3.1%. Sequencing used PBMCs, obtained around atezolizumab (anti-PD-L1) treatment. These TCRs come from a man in his forties or fifties with urothelial cancer. CDR3s include the opening cysteine and the closing phenylalanine or tryptophan. D genes are given only for firm matches. The size of a clone is reported for some rows only, either as once, few or many, or as a class for expanded clones.

J: TRBJ2-3; size: -; D: -; V: TRBV15; CDR3: CATSRELGRSDTQYF; DNA: TGTGCCACCAGCAGAGAGTTGGGGCGATCGGATACGCAGTATTTT
J: TRBJ2-5; size: -; D: -; V: TRBV30; CDR3: CAWGTQRTETQYF; DNA: TGTGCCTGGGGGACTCAAAGGACAGAGACCCAGTACTTC
J: TRBJ2-5; size: -; D: -; V: TRBV7-6; CDR3: CASSTNSGKGETQYF; DNA: TGTGCCAGCAGCACGAATAGCGGAAAGGGAGAGACCCAGTACTTC
J: TRBJ2-2; size: once; D: TRBD2; V: TRBV25-1; CDR3: CASGTPGRPGGHTGELFF; DNA: TGTGCCAGCGGTACTCCGGGACGCCCGGGGGGTCACACCGGGGAGCTGTTTTTT
J: TRBJ2-7; size: -; D: TRBD2; V: TRBV5-1; CDR3: CASSTREGLNEQYF; DNA: TGCGCCAGCAGCACGCGGGAGGGCCTTAACGAGCAGTACTTC
J: TRBJ1-5; size: -; D: TRBD1; V: TRBV19; CDR3: CASSDRGEQPQHF; DNA: TGTGCCAGTAGTGACAGGGGAGAACAGCCCCAGCATTTT
J: TRBJ2-1; size: -; D: -; V: TRBV7-6; CDR3: CASSLVRNEQFF; DNA: TGTGCCAGCAGTCTAGTGAGGAATGAGCAGTTCTTC
J: TRBJ2-2; size: once; D: TRBD2; V: TRBV6-6; CDR3: CASSYGGRAGGELFF; DNA: TGTGCCAGCAGTTACGGCGGGAGGGCCGGCGGGGAGCTGTTTTTT
J: TRBJ2-3; size: -; D: TRBD2; V: TRBV7-2; CDR3: CASSPSLVAGMTDTQYF; DNA: TGTGCCAGCAGCCCGAGCTTGGTAGCGGGGATGACAGATACGCAGTATTTT
J: TRBJ1-2; size: -; D: -; V: TRBV6-6; CDR3: CASSPTGNYGYTF; DNA: TGTGCCAGCAGCCCTACAGGGAACTATGGCTACACCTTC
J: TRBJ2-7; size: -; D: -; V: TRBV10-2; CDR3: CASMGRGSREQYF; DNA: TGCGCCAGCATGGGGCGAGGTTCGAGGGAGCAGTACTTC
J: TRBJ2-7; size: -; D: -; V: TRBV6-9; CDR3: CASSYRGGESSYEQYF; DNA: TGTGCCAGCAGTTATCGGGGAGGCGAGAGCTCCTACGAGCAGTACTTC
J: TRBJ1-2; size: -; D: TRBD1; V: TRBV30; CDR3: CAWETGNYGYTF; DNA: TGTGCCTGGGAGACAGGGAACTATGGCTACACCTTC
J: TRBJ2-3; size: -; D: TRBD1; V: TRBV7-9; CDR3: CASSLGTGGAGDTQYF; DNA: TGTGCCAGCAGCTTAGGTACAGGGGGCGCGGGAGATACGCAGTATTTT
J: TRBJ2-3; size: -; D: -; V: TRBV6-6; CDR3: CASTSGGTSTDTQYF; DNA: TGTGCCAGCACCTCGGGCGGGACTAGCACAGATACGCAGTATTTT
J: TRBJ1-2; size: once; D: -; V: TRBV12-5; CDR3: CASGLGQSTNYGYTF; DNA: TGTGCTAGTGGTTTGGGACAGAGCACTAACTATGGCTACACCTTC
J: TRBJ2-3; size: -; D: TRBD2; V: TRBV25-1; CDR3: CASSESGGSGGAPYF; DNA: TGTGCCAGCAGTGAATCTGGTGGTAGCGGGGGGGCCCCGTATTTT
J: TRBJ1-2; size: -; D: -; V: TRBV11-2; CDR3: CASSSGQSYGYTF; DNA: TGTGCCAGCAGCTCCGGACAGAGCTATGGCTACACCTTC
J: TRBJ1-3; size: -; D: TRBD1; V: TRBV9; CDR3: CASSAGQGARNTIYF; DNA: TGTGCCAGCAGCGCGGGACAGGGGGCCAGAAACACCATATATTTT
J: TRBJ1-1; size: -; D: -; V: TRBV2; CDR3: CASSDPGVDEAFF; DNA: TGTGCCAGCAGTGACCCGGGGGTGGATGAAGCTTTCTTT
J: TRBJ1-5; size: -; D: -; V: TRBV12-5; CDR3: CASGLIWGAGNQPQHF; DNA: TGTGCTAGTGGTTTGATTTGGGGCGCCGGCAATCAGCCCCAGCATTTT
J: TRBJ1-5; size: -; D: -; V: TRBV6-5; CDR3: CASSNNAGSQPQHF; DNA: TGTGCCAGCAGTAACAATGCGGGCAGCCAGCCCCAGCATTTT
J: TRBJ2-3; size: -; D: -; V: TRBV20-1; CDR3: CSATGTDTQYF; DNA: TGCAGTGCTACAGGCACAGATACGCAGTATTTT
J: TRBJ2-7; size: -; D: TRBD1; V: TRBV11-2; CDR3: CASSLLTGAASHYYEQYF; DNA: TGTGCCAGCAGCCTCTTGACAGGGGCCGCTTCCCACTACTACGAGCAGTACTTC
J: TRBJ2-7; size: -; D: TRBD1; V: TRBV5-1; CDR3: CASRQGYEQYF; DNA: TGCGCCAGCCGACAGGGGTACGAGCAGTACTTC
J: TRBJ2-1; size: -; D: TRBD1; V: TRBV10-1; CDR3: CASSETGGPYNEQFF; DNA: TGCGCCAGCAGTGAGACAGGGGGCCCCTACAATGAGCAGTTCTTC
J: TRBJ1-4; size: -; D: -; V: TRBV4-1; CDR3: CASTKESLPNEKLFF; DNA: TGCGCCAGCACCAAGGAGAGCTTACCTAATGAAAAACTGTTTTTT
J: TRBJ1-2; size: -; D: TRBD1; V: TRBV29-1; CDR3: CSVRDSLIINYGYTF; DNA: TGCAGCGTCCGGGACAGCTTGATCATCAACTATGGCTACACCTTC
J: TRBJ1-2; size: -; D: -; V: TRBV5-4; CDR3: CASSLSRLGDYGYTF; DNA: TGTGCCAGCAGCTTGTCCAGGCTCGGGGACTATGGCTACACCTTC
J: TRBJ2-1; size: -; D: -; V: TRBV6-5; CDR3: CASRAQSSYNEQFF; DNA: TGTGCCAGCAGAGCACAGAGCTCCTACAATGAGCAGTTCTTC
J: TRBJ2-1; size: -; D: -; V: TRBV7-9; CDR3: CASSLGSPSGGPEQFF; DNA: TGTGCCAGCAGCTTAGGGTCCCCTAGTGGAGGTCCTGAGCAGTTCTTC
J: TRBJ1-1; size: -; D: -; V: TRBV10-1; CDR3: CASSANTGNTEAFF; DNA: TGCGCCAGCAGTGCTAATACAGGGAACACTGAAGCTTTCTTT
J: TRBJ2-1; size: medium-sized; D: TRBD2; V: TRBV28; CDR3: CASSLGLAGVDNEQFF; DNA: TGTGCCAGCAGTTTGGGACTAGCGGGAGTAGACAATGAGCAGTTCTTC
J: TRBJ2-7; size: -; D: TRBD2; V: TRBV5-5; CDR3: CASSFRLAGLTYEQYF; DNA: TGTGCCAGCAGCTTCCGGCTAGCGGGCCTGACCTACGAGCAGTACTTC
J: TRBJ2-6; size: -; D: -; V: TRBV28; CDR3: CASSPSGLGTHSGANVLTF; DNA: TGTGCCAGCAGTCCCAGTGGATTGGGGACACACTCTGGGGCCAACGTCCTGACTTTC
J: TRBJ2-3; size: -; D: -; V: TRBV5-1; CDR3: CASSLIRPGSTDTQYF; DNA: TGCGCCAGCAGCTTGATTCGCCCAGGCAGCACAGATACGCAGTATTTT
J: TRBJ2-1; size: -; D: TRBD2; V: TRBV7-6; CDR3: CASSLFAGESYNEQFF; DNA: TGTGCCAGCAGCTTATTCGCGGGGGAGTCCTACAATGAGCAGTTCTTC
J: TRBJ2-7; size: few; D: TRBD2; V: TRBV27; CDR3: CASRTKWTSGTYEQYF; DNA: TGTGCCAGCAGAACAAAATGGACTAGCGGGACCTACGAGCAGTACTTC
J: TRBJ2-1; size: -; D: -; V: TRBV7-9; CDR3: CASSLRDSGYNEQFF; DNA: TGTGCCAGCAGCTTACGGGACTCGGGCTACAATGAGCAGTTCTTC
J: TRBJ2-7; size: -; D: TRBD1; V: TRBV28; CDR3: CASSRTGTGTYEQYF; DNA: TGTGCCAGCAGCAGGACCGGGACAGGGACCTACGAGCAGTACTTC
J: TRBJ2-7; size: -; D: -; V: TRBV6-1; CDR3: CASSILPSYEQYF; DNA: TGTGCCAGCAGCATACTCCCCTCCTACGAGCAGTACTTC
J: TRBJ1-3; size: -; D: -; V: TRBV30; CDR3: CASKGDKSFGNTIYF; DNA: TGTGCCTCTAAAGGGGACAAAAGTTTTGGAAACACCATATATTTT
J: TRBJ1-2; size: -; D: -; V: TRBV5-5; CDR3: CASSLVGAGTF; DNA: -
J: TRBJ2-1; size: -; D: TRBD1; V: TRBV7-8; CDR3: CASSPRDRVNEQFF; DNA: TGTGCCAGCAGCCCTCGGGACAGGGTGAATGAGCAGTTCTTC
J: TRBJ2-3; size: -; D: TRBD1; V: TRBV6-1; CDR3: CASSGTGNTDTQYF; DNA: TGTGCCAGCAGTGGGACAGGGAACACAGATACGCAGTATTTT
J: TRBJ2-1; size: once; D: -; V: TRBV10-2; CDR3: CASSPSGREHNEQFF; DNA: TGCGCCAGCAGTCCCTCGGGCCGGGAGCACAATGAGCAGTTCTTC
J: TRBJ2-3; size: -; D: -; V: TRBV29-1; CDR3: CSVTFGDTDTQYF; DNA: TGCAGCGTTACCTTCGGAGACACAGATACGCAGTATTTT
J: TRBJ1-5; size: once; D: -; V: TRBV19; CDR3: CASSMGRDNFPQHF; DNA: TGTGCCAGTAGTATGGGACGGGACAATTTTCCCCAGCATTTT
J: TRBJ2-2; size: once; D: TRBD1; V: TRBV4-3; CDR3: CASCRDRGGDTGELFF; DNA: TGCGCCAGCTGCCGGGACAGGGGGGGGGACACCGGGGAGCTGTTTTTT
J: TRBJ2-5; size: -; D: -; V: TRBV6-4; CDR3: CASSGTCLYF; DNA: TGTGCCAGCAGTGGGACATGCTTGTACTTC
J: TRBJ2-5; size: once; D: TRBD1; V: TRBV27; CDR3: CATTSGTGVAETQYF; DNA: TGTGCCACCACGTCCGGGACAGGGGTAGCGGAGACCCAGTACTTC
J: TRBJ2-1; size: once; D: -; V: TRBV12-5; CDR3: CASGFASGAIHNEQFF; DNA: TGTGCTAGTGGTTTCGCTTCAGGGGCGATCCACAATGAGCAGTTCTTC